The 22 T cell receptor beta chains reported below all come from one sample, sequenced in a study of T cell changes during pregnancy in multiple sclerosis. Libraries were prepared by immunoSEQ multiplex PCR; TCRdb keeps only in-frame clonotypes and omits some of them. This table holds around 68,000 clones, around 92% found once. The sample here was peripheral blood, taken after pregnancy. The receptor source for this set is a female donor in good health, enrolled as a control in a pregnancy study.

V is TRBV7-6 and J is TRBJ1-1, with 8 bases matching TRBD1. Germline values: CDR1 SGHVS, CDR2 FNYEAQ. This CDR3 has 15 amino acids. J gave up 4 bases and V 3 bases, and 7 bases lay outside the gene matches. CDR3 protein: CASSFRTGSGTEAFF. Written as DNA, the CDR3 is TGTGCCAGCAGCTTCCGGACAGGGTCGGGCACTGAAGCTTTCTTT.

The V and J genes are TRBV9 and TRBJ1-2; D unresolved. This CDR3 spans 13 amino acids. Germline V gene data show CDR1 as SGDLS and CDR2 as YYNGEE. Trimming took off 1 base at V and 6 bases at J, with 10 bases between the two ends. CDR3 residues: CASSVISSDGYTF. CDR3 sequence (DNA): TGTGCCAGCAGCGTAATTAGCTCGGATGGCTACACCTTC.

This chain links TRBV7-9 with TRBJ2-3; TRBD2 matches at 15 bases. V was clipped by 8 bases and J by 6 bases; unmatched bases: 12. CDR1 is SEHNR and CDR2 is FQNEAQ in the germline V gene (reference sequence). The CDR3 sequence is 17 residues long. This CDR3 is CASAASGLAGGRDTQYF. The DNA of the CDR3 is TGTGCCAGCGCTGCCTCGGGACTAGCGGGGGGCCGGGATACGCAGTATTTT. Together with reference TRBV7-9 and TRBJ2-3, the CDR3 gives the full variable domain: DTGVSQNPRHKITKRGQNVTFRCDPISEHNRLYWYRQTLGQGPEFLTYFQNEAQLEKSRLLSDRFSAERPKGSFSTLEIQRTEQGDSAMYLCASAASGLAGGRDTQYFGPGTRLTVL.

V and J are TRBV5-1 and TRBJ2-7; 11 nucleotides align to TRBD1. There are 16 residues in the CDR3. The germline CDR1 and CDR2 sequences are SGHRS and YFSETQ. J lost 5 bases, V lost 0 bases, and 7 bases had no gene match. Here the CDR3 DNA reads TGCGCCAGCAGCTTGGGAGGGACAGGGGGTATCCACGAGCAGTACTTC. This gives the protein CASSLGGTGGIHEQYF.

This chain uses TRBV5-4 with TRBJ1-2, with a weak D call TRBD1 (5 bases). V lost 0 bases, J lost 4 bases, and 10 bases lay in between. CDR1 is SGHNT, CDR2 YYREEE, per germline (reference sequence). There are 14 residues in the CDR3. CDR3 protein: CASSLGQGSYGYTF. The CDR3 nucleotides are TGTGCCAGCAGCTTGGGGCAGGGATCCTATGGCTACACCTTC.

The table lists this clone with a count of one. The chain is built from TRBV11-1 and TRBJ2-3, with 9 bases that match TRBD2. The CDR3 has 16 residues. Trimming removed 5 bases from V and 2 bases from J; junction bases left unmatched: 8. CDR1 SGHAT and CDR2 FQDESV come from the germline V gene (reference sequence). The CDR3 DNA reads TGTGCCAGCAGCCTTACGGCGGGGGGGAACACAGATACGCAGTATTTT. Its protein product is CASSLTAGGNTDTQYF. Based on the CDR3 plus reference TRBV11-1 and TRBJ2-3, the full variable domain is EAEVAQSPRYKITEKSQAVAFWCDPISGHATLYWYRQILGQGPELLVQFQDESVVDDSQLPKDRFSAERLKGVDSTLKIQPAELGDSAMYLCASSLTAGGNTDTQYFGPGTRLTVL.

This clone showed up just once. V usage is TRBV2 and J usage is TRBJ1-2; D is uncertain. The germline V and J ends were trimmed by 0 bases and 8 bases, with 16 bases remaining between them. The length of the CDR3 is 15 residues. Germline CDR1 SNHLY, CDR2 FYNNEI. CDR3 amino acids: CASSEARGGSRGYTF. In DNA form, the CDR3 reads TGTGCCAGCAGTGAAGCCCGCGGAGGTTCCAGGGGCTACACCTTC.

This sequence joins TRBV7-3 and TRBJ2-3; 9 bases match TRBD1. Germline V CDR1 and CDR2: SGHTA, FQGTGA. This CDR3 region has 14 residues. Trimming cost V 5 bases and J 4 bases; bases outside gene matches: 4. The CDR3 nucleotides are TGTGCCAGCAGCCCTACAGGGGGCGCAGATACGCAGTATTTT. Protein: CASSPTGGADTQYF.

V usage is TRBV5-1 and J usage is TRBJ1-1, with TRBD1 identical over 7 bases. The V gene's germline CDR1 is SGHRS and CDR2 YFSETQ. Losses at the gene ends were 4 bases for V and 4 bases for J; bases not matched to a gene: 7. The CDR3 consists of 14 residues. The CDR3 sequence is CASSMDRRGTEAFF. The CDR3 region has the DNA TGCGCCAGCAGCATGGACAGGCGGGGCACTGAAGCTTTCTTT.

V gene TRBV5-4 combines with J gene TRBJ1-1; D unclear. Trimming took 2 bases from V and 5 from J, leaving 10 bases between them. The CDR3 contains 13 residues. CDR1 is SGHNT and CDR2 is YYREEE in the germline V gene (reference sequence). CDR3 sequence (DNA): TGTGCCAGCAGCTTTCGGTTCGGGACTGAAGCTTTCTTT. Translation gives CASSFRFGTEAFF.

The CDR3 nucleotides read TGTGCCAGCAGCCTACAGCCCCAAGAGACCCAGTACTTC. Translating gives CASSLQPQETQYF. V is TRBV7-3 and J is TRBJ2-5; D is unresolved. Germline V lookup: CDR1 SGHTA, CDR2 FQGTGA. V lost 5 bases to trimming and J lost 1 base, with 8 bases between them. CDR3 size: 13 residues.

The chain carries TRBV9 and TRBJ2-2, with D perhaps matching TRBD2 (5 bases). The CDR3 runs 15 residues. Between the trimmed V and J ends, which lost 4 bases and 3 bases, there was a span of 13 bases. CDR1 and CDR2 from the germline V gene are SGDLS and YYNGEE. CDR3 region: CASSRSSGYTGELFF. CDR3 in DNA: TGTGCCAGCAGCCGGTCGAGCGGCTACACCGGGGAGCTGTTTTTT. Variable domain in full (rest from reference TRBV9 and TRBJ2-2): DSGVTQTPKHLITATGQRVTLRCSPRSGDLSVYWYQQSLDQGLQFLIQYYNGEERAKGNILERFSAQQFPDLHSELNLSSLELGDSALYFCASSRSSGYTGELFFGEGSRLTVL.

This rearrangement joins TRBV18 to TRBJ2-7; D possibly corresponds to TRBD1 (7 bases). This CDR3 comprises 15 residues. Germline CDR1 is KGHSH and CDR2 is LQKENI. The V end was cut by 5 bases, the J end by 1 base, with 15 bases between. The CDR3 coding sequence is TGTGCCAGCTCAGAGGGTTCAGGGGGGTCCTACGAGCAGTACTTC. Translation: CASSEGSGGSYEQYF.

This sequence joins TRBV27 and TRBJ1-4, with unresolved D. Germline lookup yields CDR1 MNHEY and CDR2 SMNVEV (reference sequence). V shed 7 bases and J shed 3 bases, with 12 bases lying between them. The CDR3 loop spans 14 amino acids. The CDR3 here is CASNHGVPNEKLFF. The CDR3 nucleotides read TGTGCCAGCAACCACGGGGTTCCTAATGAAAAACTGTTTTTT. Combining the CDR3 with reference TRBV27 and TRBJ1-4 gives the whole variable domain EAQVTQNPRYLITVTGKKLTVTCSQNMNHEYMSWYRQDPGLGLRQIYYSMNVEVTDKGDVPEGYKVSRKEKRNFPLILESPSPNQTSLYFCASNHGVPNEKLFFGSGTQLSVL.

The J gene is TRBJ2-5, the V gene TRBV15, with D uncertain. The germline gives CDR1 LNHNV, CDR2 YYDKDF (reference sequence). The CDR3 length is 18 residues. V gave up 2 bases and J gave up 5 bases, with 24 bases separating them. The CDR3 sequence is CATSRTEIPSGFGETQYF. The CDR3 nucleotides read TGTGCCACCAGCAGAACAGAGATCCCGAGTGGGTTTGGGGAGACCCAGTACTTC. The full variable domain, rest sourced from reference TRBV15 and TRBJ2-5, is DAMVIQNPRYQVTQFGKPVTLSCSQTLNHNVMYWYQQKSSQAPKLLFHYYDKDFNNEADTPDNFQSRRPNTSFCFLDIRSPGLGDTAMYLCATSRTEIPSGFGETQYFGPGTRLLVL.

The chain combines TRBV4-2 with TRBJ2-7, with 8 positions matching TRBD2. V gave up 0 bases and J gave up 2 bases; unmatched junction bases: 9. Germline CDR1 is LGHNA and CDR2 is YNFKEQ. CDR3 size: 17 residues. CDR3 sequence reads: CASSQDNGAGGAYEQYF. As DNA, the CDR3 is TGTGCCAGCAGCCAAGATAACGGGGCGGGGGGTGCCTACGAGCAGTACTTC.

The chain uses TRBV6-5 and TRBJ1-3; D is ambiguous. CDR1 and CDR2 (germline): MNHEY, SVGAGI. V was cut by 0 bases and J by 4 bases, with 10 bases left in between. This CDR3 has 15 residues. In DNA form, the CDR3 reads TGTGCCAGCAGTTACTCGAGGGCAGCCGGAAACACCATATATTTT. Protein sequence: CASSYSRAAGNTIYF.

DNA of the CDR3: TGTGCCAGCAGCCCCACGGGGAACACCGGGGAGCTGTTTTTT. This gives the protein CASSPTGNTGELFF. The chain couples TRBV7-3 to TRBJ2-2; unclear D gene. The length of the CDR3 is 14 residues. V shed 5 bases and J shed 1 base, with 8 bases lying between them. The germline V gene encodes CDR1 SGHTA and CDR2 FQGTGA.

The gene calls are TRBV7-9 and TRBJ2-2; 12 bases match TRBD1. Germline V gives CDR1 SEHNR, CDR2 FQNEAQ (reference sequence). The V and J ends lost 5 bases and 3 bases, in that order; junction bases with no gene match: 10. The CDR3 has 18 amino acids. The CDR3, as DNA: TGTGCCAGCAGCACCCGGGACAGGGGGCTTTCTGACACCGGGGAGCTGTTTTTT. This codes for CASSTRDRGLSDTGELFF.

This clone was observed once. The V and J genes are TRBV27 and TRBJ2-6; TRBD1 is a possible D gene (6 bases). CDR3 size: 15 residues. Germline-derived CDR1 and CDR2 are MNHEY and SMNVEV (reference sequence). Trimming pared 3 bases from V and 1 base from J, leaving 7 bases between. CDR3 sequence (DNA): TGTGCCAGCAGTTTCGACAGGTCTGGGGCCAACGTCCTGACTTTC. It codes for CASSFDRSGANVLTF.

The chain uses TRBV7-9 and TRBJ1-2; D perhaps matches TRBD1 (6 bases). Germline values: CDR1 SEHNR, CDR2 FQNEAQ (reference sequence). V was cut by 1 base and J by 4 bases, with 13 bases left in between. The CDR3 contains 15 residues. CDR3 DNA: TGTGCCAGCAGCTTAGATGTCGGGGGGGCCTATGGCTACACCTTC. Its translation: CASSLDVGGAYGYTF.

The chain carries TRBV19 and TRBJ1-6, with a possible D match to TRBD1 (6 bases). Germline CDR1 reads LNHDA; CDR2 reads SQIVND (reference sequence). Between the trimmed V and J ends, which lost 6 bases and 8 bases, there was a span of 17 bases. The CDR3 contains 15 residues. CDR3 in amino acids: CASRGEEDRDSPLHF. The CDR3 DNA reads TGTGCCAGTAGGGGGGAAGAGGACAGAGATTCACCCCTCCACTTT. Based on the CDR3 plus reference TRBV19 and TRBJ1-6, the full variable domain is DGGITQSPKYLFRKEGQNVTLSCEQNLNHDAMYWYRQDPGQGLRLIYYSQIVNDFQKGDIAEGYSVSREKKESFPLTVTSAQKNPTAFYLCASRGEEDRDSPLHFGNGTRLTVT.